The source of this TCR beta chain is a study of cytomegalovirus exposure and HLA in healthy donors. Trimming removed 0 bases at V and 4 bases at J, with 6 bases between. The CDR3 has 13 amino acids. CDR1 and CDR2 (germline): LNHDA, SQIVND (reference sequence). PCR employed 60 Vbeta and 13 Jbeta primers. Original data processing: A later analysis counted around 80 million unique TCR beta chains, some 11 million shared. Using immunoSEQ multiplex PCR, the repertoire was profiled, and TCRdb retains in-frame clones only, with some absent. That table is the source of V, J and clone size, and D and trimming were worked out from the DNA. The top ten hold less than 3.5% of the sample, which has 40,000 or so clones, more than 85% seen once. Comments on this clone: Its antigen is as yet unknown.

The study's findings and limits: Some TCR beta chains (approximately 180 of them) were listed as cytomegalovirus-associated. Later analysis demonstrated an association between a missense DCLRE1C variant and TCR beta V- and J-gene trimming.

The chain links TRBV19 to TRBJ1-2; D is undetermined. The origin of this receptor is a woman between 18 and 29 years old in good health and CMV-seronegative. Sequencing was performed on PBMCs. The CDR3 loop is CASSIDRFYGYTF. CDR3 sequence (DNA): TGTGCCAGTAGTATAGACAGGTTCTATGGCTACACCTTC.